This entry concerns a single T cell receptor beta chain. Its antigen remains unidentified. CDR3 size: 17 residues. V lost 5 bases to trimming and J lost 5 bases; unmatched junction nucleotides: 8. Germline V lookup: CDR1 MNHEY, CDR2 SVGEGT. TCRdb itself ran the reads through MiXCR, one entry per CDR3 protein. Of roughly 62,000 distinct CDR3 sequences listed, roughly 60% are singletons. This record belongs to a study of type 1 regulatory T cells. This rearrangement joins TRBV6-2 or TRBV6-3 to TRBJ2-5, with 16 nucleotides matching TRBD2. Sequencing used cultured non-Tr1 T cells, either the whole culture or a sorted T cell fraction (not recorded which). The TCR sequence derives from a human donor in good health. The CDR3 protein is CASSDGTSGRAAETQYF. CDR3 bases: TGTGCCAGCAGTGACGGGACTAGCGGGAGGGCCGCCGAGACCCAGTACTTC.